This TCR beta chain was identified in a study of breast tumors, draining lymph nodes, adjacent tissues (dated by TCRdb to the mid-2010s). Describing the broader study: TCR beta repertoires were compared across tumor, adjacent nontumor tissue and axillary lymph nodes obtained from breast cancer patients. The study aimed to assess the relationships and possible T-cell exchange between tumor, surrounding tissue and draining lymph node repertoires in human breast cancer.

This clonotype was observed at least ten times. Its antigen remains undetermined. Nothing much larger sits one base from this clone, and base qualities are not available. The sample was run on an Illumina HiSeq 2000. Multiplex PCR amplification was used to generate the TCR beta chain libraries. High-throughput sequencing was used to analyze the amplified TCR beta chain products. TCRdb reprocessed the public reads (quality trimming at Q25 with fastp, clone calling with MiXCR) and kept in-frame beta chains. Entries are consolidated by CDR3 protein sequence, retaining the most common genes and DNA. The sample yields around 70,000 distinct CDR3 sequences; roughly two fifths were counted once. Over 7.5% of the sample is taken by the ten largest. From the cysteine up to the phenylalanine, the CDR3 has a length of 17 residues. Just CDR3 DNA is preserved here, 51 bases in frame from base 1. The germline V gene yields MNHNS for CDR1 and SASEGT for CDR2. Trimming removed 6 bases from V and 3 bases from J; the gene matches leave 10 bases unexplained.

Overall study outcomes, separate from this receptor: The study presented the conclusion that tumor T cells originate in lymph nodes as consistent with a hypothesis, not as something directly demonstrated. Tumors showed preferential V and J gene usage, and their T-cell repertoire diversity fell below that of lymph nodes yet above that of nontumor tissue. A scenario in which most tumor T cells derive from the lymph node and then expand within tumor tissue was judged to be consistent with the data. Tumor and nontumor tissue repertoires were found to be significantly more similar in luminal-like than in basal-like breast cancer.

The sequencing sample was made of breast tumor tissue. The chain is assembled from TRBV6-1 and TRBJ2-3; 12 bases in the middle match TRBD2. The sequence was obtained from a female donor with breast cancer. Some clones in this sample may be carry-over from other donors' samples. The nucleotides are TGTGCCAGCAGGCCACTAGCGGGAGGTTTGATGACAGATACGCAGTATTTT. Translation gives CASRPLAGGLMTDTQYF.